The 3 T cell receptor beta chains listed next were all sequenced from one sample in a study of T cell responses to AZD1222 COVID-19 vaccine. Sequencing was performed with immunoSEQ multiplex PCR; in TCRdb, only in-frame clones are kept and a portion is missing. Of approximately 97,000 clones detected, 86% appear once; the ten largest clones hold around 5.1%. This material consisted of peripheral blood, taken on day 0 of AZD1222 vaccination. Receptors were obtained from an adult in good health.

The V and J genes are TRBV27 and TRBJ2-1; TRBD2 agrees at 9 bases. With 5 bases clipped from V and 5 bases from J, the junction kept 7 bases outside the gene matches. The CDR3 has 15 residues. The germline V gene has CDR1 MNHEY and CDR2 SMNVEV (reference sequence). This CDR3 reads CASSRTSVVDNEQFF. DNA for the CDR3: TGTGCCAGCAGTCGGACTAGCGTTGTGGACAATGAGCAGTTCTTC.

The rearrangement links TRBV5-6 to TRBJ2-1; TRBD1 might be the D (5 bases). This CDR3 has 15 residues. The germline V and J ends were trimmed by 0 bases and 1 base, with 8 bases remaining between them. Germline lookup yields CDR1 SGHDT and CDR2 YYEEEE. This chain's CDR3 is CASSLVRTSYNEQFF. Here the CDR3 DNA reads TGTGCCAGCAGCTTGGTGCGGACATCCTACAATGAGCAGTTCTTC.

The chain recombines TRBV7-3 with TRBJ1-5; TRBD1 matches 7 bases. Germline CDR1 and CDR2: SGHTA and FQGTGA. The CDR3 contains 15 residues. J was trimmed by 2 bases and V by 5 bases; bases with no gene match: 6. CDR3 loop: CASSGEGQRNQPQHF. The CDR3 bases are TGTGCCAGCAGCGGGGAGGGACAGCGCAATCAGCCCCAGCATTTT.